This TCR beta chain was profiled in a study of OX40 agonist ivuxolimab in advanced cancers. Study details: It was ivuxolimab, an agonistic anti-OX40 (CD134) antibody, that patients were treated with.

The germline V gene has CDR1 KGHSH and CDR2 LQKENI. V was clipped by 4 bases and J by 9 bases, with 13 bases between them. The CDR3 runs 13 residues. The data were produced by immunoSEQ multiplex PCR, yet TCRdb's version contains in-frame clones alone and is incomplete. The data show some 73,000 clones, with 70% to 90% seen just once and about 8% held by the top ten. The chain combines TRBV18 with TRBJ2-1; D is perhaps TRBD1 (7 bases). The starting material was CD4+ or CD8+ T cells sorted from blood, obtained in a trial of the OX40 agonist ivuxolimab. This TCR came from an adult with an advanced solid tumor such as melanoma, head and neck, liver or kidney cancer. CDR3 nucleotide sequence: TGTGCCAGCTCACTAAGACAGGGACTTGAGCAGTTCTTC. As protein: CASSLRQGLEQFF. Based on the CDR3 plus reference TRBV18 and TRBJ2-1, the full variable domain is NAGVMQNPRHLVRRRGQEARLRCSPMKGHSHVYWYRQLPEEGLKFMVYLQKENIIDESGMPKERFSAEFPKEGPSILRIQQVVRGDSAAYFCASSLRQGLEQFFGPGTRLTVL.